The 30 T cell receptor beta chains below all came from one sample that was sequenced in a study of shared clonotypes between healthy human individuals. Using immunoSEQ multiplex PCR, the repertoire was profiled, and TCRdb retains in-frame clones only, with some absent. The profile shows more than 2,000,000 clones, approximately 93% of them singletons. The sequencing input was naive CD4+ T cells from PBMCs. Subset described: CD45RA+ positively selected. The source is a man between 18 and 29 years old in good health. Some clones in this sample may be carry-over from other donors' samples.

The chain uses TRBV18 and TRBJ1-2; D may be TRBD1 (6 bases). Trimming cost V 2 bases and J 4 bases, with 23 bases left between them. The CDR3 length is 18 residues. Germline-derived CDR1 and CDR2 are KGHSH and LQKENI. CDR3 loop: CASSPMPITTGSIYGYTF. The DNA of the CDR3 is TGTGCCAGCTCACCAATGCCTATCACCACAGGGTCAATCTATGGCTACACCTTC.

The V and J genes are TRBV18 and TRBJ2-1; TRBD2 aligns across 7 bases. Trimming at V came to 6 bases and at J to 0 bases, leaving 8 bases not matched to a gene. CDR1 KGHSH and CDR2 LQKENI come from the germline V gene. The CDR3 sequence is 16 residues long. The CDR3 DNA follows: TGTGCCAGCTCGCAGCGGGGCGGCAGCTCCTACAATGAGCAGTTCTTC. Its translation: CASSQRGGSSYNEQFF.

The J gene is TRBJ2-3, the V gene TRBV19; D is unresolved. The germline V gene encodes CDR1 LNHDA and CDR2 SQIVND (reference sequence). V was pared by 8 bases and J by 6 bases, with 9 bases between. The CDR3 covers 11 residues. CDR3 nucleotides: TGTGCCAGTTCGAAGACGGATACGCAGTATTTT. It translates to CASSKTDTQYF.

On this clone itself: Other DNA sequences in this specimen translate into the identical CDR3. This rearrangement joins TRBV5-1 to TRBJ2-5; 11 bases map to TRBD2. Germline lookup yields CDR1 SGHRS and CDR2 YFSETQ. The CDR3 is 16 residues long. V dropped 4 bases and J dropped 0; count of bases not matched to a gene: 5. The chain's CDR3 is CASSPGLAGDQETQYF. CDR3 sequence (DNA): TGCGCCAGCAGCCCCGGACTAGCGGGTGACCAAGAGACCCAGTACTTC.

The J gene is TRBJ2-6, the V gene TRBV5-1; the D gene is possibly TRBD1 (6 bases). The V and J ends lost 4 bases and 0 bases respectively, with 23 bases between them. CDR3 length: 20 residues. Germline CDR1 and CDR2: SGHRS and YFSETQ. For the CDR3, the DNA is TGCGCCAGCAGCCCCCGGGCCGGTTTGGGGGCAAACTCTGGGGCCAACGTCCTGACTTTC. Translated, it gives CASSPRAGLGANSGANVLTF.

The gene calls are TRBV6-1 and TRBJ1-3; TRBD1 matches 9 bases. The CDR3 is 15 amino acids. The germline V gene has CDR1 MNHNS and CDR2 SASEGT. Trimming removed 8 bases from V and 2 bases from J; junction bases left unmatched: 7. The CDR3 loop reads CASGEQGATGNTIYF. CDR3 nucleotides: TGTGCCAGCGGGGAACAGGGGGCAACTGGAAACACCATATATTTT.

CDR3 protein: CASSLGTGRTDTQYF. CDR3 DNA sequence: TGTGCCAGCAGCTTGGGAACAGGGAGGACAGATACGCAGTATTTT. This rearrangement joins TRBV7-2 to TRBJ2-3; the D gene could be TRBD1 or TRBD2 (6 bases each). Trimming took 3 bases from V and 3 from J, leaving 13 bases between them. The CDR3 has 15 residues. Germline V CDR1 and CDR2: SGHTA, FQGNSA.

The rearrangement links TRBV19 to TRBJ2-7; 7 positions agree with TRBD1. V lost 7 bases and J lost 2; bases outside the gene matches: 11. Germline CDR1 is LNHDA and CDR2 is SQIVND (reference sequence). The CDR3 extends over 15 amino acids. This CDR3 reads CASTTQRQGAYEQYF. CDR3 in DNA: TGTGCCAGTACCACTCAACGGCAGGGGGCCTACGAGCAGTACTTC.

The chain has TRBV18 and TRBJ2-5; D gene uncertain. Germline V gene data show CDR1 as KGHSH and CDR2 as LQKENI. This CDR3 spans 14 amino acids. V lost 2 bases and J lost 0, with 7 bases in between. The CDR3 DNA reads TGTGCCAGCTCACCAACTCAGCACCAAGAGACCCAGTACTTC. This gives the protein CASSPTQHQETQYF. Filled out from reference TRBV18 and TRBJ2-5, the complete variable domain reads NAGVMQNPRHLVRRRGQEARLRCSPMKGHSHVYWYRQLPEEGLKFMVYLQKENIIDESGMPKERFSAEFPKEGPSILRIQQVVRGDSAAYFCASSPTQHQETQYFGPGTRLLVL.

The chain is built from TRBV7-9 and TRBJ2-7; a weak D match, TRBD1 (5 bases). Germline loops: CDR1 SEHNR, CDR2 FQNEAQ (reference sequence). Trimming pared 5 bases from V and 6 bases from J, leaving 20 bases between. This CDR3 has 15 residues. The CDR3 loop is CASSHDRPPAGEQYF. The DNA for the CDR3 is TGTGCCAGCAGCCACGACAGACCCCCAGCAGGCGAGCAGTACTTC. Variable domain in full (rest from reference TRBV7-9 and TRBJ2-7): DTGVSQNPRHKITKRGQNVTFRCDPISEHNRLYWYRQTLGQGPEFLTYFQNEAQLEKSRLLSDRFSAERPKGSFSTLEIQRTEQGDSAMYLCASSHDRPPAGEQYFGPGTRLTVT.

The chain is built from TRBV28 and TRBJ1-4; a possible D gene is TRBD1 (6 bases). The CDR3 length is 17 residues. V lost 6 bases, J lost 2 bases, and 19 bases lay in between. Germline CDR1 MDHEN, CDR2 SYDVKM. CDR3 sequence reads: CASSVILDRFTNEKLFF. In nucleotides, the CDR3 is TGTGCCAGCAGCGTGATACTCGACAGGTTTACTAATGAAAAACTGTTTTTT.

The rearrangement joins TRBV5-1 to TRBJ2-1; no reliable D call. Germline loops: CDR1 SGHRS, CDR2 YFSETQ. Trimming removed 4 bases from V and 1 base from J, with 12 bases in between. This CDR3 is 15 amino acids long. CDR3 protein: CASSSHYHSYNEQFF. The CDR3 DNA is TGCGCCAGCAGCAGTCACTACCATTCCTACAATGAGCAGTTCTTC.

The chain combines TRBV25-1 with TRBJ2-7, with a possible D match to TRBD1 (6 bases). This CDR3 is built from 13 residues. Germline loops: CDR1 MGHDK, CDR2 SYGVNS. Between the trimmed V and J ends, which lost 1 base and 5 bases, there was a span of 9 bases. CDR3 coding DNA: TGTGCCAGCAGTGAATTCAGGACAGACGAGCAGTACTTC. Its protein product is CASSEFRTDEQYF.

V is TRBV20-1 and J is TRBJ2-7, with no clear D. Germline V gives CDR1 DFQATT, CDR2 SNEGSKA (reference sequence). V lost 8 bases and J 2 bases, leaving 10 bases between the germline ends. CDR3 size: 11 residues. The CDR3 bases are TGCAGTACCGGTGGTCCCTACGAGCAGTACTTC. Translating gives CSTGGPYEQYF.

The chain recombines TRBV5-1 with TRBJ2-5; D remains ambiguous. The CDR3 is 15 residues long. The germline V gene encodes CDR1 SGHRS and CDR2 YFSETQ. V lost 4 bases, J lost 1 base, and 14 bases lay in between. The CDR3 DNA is TGCGCCAGCAGCCCCTGGGTTGGTGTCCAAGAGACCCAGTACTTC. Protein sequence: CASSPWVGVQETQYF. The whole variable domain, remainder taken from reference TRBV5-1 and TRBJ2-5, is KAGVTQTPRYLIKTRGQQVTLSCSPISGHRSVSWYQQTPGQGLQFLFEYFSETQRNKGNFPGRFSGRQFSNSRSEMNVSTLELGDSALYLCASSPWVGVQETQYFGPGTRLLVL.

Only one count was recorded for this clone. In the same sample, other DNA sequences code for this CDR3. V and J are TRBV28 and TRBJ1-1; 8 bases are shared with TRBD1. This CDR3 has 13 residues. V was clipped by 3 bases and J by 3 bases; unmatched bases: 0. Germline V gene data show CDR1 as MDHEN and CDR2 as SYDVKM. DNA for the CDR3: TGTGCCAGCAGTTTGACAGGGGACACTGAAGCTTTCTTT. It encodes CASSLTGDTEAFF.

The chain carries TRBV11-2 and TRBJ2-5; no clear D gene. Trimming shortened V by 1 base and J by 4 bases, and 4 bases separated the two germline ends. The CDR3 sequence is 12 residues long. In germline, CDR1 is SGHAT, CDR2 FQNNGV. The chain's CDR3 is CASSLVIETQYF. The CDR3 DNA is TGTGCCAGCAGCTTAGTTATAGAGACCCAGTACTTC.

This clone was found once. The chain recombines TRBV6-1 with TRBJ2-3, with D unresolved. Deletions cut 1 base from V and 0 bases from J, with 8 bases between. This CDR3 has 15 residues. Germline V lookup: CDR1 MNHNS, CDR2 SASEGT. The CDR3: CASSEGRGSTDTQYF. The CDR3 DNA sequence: TGTGCCAGCAGTGAAGGGCGCGGCAGCACAGATACGCAGTATTTT.

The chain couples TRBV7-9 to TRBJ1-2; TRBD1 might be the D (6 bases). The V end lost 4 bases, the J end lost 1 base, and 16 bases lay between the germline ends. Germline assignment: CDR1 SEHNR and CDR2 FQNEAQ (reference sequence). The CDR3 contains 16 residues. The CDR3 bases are TGTGCCAGCAGCTGGACAGCCATTTCGCTTAACTATGGCTACACCTTC. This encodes CASSWTAISLNYGYTF.

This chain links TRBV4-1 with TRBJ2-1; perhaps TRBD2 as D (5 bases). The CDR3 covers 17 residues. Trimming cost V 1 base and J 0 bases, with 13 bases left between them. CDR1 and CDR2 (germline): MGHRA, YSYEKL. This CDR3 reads CASSQGRPGSSYNEQFF. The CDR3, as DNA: TGCGCCAGCAGCCAAGGCCGTCCGGGGAGCTCCTACAATGAGCAGTTCTTC.

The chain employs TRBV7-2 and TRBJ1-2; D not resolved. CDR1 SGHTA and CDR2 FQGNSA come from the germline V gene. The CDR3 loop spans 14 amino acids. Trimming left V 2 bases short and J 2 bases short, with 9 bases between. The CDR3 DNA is TGTGCCAGCAGCTTAACAGTCCTAAACTATGGCTACACCTTC. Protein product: CASSLTVLNYGYTF. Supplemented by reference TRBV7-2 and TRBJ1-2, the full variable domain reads GAGVSQSPSNKVTEKGKDVELRCDPISGHTALYWYRQSLGQGLEFLIYFQGNSAPDKSGLPSDRFSAERTGGSVSTLTIQRTQQEDSAVYLCASSLTVLNYGYTFGSGTRLTVV.

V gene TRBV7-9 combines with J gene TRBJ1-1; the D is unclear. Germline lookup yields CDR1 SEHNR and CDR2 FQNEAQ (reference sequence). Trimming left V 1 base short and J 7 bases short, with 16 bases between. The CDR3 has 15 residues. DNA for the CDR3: TGTGCCAGCAGCTTAGTGGTGGGGTCCGAGGGTGAAGCTTTCTTT. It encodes CASSLVVGSEGEAFF.

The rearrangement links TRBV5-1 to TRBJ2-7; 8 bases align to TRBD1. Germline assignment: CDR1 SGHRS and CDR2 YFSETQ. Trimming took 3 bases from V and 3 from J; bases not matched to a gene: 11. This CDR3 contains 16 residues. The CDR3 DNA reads TGCGCCAGCAGCTCGGCCCCACCAGGACAGGGCTACGAGCAGTACTTC. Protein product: CASSSAPPGQGYEQYF.

This CDR3 is CAWSVDLRESGELFF. DNA of the CDR3: TGTGCCTGGAGTGTAGACCTCAGGGAGTCCGGGGAGCTGTTTTTT. The chain combines TRBV30 with TRBJ2-2; D possibly matches TRBD1 or TRBD2 (5 bases each). The CDR3 covers 15 residues. The V and J ends lost 0 bases and 6 bases respectively, with 14 bases between them. Per germline, CDR1 GTSNPN and CDR2 SVGIG (reference sequence).

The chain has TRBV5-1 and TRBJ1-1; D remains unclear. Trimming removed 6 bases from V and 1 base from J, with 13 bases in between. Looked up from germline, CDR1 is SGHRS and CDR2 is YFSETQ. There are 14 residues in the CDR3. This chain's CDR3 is CASTIFDENTEAFF. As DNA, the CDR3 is TGCGCCAGCACAATCTTTGATGAGAACACTGAAGCTTTCTTT.

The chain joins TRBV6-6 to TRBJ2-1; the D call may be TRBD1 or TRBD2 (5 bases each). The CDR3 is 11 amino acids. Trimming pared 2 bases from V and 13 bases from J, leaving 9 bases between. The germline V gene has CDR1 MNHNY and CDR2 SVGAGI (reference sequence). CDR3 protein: CASSYRGPQFF. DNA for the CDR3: TGTGCCAGCAGTTACCGGGGCCCTCAGTTCTTC.

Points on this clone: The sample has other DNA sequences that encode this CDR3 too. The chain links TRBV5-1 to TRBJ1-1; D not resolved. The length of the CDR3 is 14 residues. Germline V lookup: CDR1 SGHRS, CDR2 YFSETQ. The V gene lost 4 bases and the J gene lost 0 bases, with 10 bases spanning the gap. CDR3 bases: TGCGCCAGCAGCCCGCGGACGGTGAACACTGAAGCTTTCTTT. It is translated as CASSPRTVNTEAFF.

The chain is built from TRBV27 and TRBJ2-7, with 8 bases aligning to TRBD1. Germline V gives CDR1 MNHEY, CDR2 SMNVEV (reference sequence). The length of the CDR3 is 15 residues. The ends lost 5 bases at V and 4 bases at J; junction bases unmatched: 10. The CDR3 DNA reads TGTGCCAGCAGTGCAGGGGGCAGGGAGAGGTACGAGCAGTACTTC. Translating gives CASSAGGRERYEQYF.

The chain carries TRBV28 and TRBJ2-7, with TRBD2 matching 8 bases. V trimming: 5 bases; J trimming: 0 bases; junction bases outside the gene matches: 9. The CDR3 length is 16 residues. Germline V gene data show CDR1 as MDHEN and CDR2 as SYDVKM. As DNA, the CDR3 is TGTGCCAGCAGTCTTACTAGCGGCCAAATCTCCTACGAGCAGTACTTC. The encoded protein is CASSLTSGQISYEQYF. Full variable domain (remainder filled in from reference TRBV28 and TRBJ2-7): DVKVTQSSRYLVKRTGEKVFLECVQDMDHENMFWYRQDPGLGLRLIYFSYDVKMKEKGDIPEGYSVSREKKERFSLILESASTNQTSMYLCASSLTSGQISYEQYFGPGTRLTVT.

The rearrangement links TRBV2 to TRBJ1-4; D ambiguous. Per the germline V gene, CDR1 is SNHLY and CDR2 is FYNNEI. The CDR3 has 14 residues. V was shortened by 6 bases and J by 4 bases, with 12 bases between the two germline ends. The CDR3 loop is CASRTGPVNEKLFF. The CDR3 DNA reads TGTGCCAGCAGGACCGGGCCTGTTAATGAAAAACTGTTTTTT.